This TCR beta chain was found in a study of neoadjuvant anti-PD-1 for oral cavity cancer. Study-wide context: Non-progressing patients received a fourth nivolumab dose near day 43, then surgery on days 50-56. Study conclusions and caveats: Greater tumor shrinkage accompanied bigger post-treatment sizes of preexisting clones.

TCRdb's table, derived via immunoSEQ multiplex PCR, lists solely in-frame clones and lacks some. In the table there are approximately 16,000 clones, 40% of which are singletons. Time point indicated: after neoadjuvant nivolumab, at surgical resection. Stage II-IVA oral cavity squamous cell carcinoma was new and untreated by systemic or radiation therapy. The CDR3 consists of 13 residues. Germline V CDR1 and CDR2: SGHDT, YYEEEE. V was pared by 2 bases and J by 8 bases, with 5 bases of the junction left unmatched. Note on this clone: Its specificity is not known.

The sequencing here drew on tumor tissue, taken after nivolumab (anti-PD-1) treatment. The sequence was collected from a person aged 35 to 85 with oral cavity squamous cell carcinoma. This chain uses TRBV5-6 with TRBJ1-2; 8 bases align to TRBD1. Written as DNA, the CDR3 is TGTGCCAGCAGCTTCGGGACAGGAATAGGCTACACCTTC. Its translation: CASSFGTGIGYTF.